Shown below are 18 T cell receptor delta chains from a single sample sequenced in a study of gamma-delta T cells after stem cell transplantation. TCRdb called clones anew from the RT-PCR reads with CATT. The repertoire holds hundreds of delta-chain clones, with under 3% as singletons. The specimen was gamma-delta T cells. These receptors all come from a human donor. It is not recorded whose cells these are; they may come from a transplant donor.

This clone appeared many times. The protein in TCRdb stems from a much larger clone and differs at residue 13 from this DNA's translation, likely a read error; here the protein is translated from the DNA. CDR3 in DNA: TGTGCCTGTGACGGCCCCCTGGGGGATACGCGAAAACGCACCGATAAACTCATCTTT. Protein product: CACDGPLGDTRKRTDKLIF. This chain connects TRDV2 to TRDJ1, with 12 positions matching TRDD3. Germline V gene sequence: CDR1 GEAIGNYY, CDR2 EKD. Trimming cost V 3 bases and J 1 base; bases outside gene matches: 14. This CDR3 has 19 amino acids.

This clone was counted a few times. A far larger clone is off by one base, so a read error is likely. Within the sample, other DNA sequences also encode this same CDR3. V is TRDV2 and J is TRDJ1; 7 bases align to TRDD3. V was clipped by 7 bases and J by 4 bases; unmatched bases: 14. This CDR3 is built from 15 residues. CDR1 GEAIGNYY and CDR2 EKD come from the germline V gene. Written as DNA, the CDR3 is TGTGCCTGCGAGAGGTTGGGGGACAGGGACGATAAACTCATCTTT. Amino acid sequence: CACERLGDRDDKLIF.

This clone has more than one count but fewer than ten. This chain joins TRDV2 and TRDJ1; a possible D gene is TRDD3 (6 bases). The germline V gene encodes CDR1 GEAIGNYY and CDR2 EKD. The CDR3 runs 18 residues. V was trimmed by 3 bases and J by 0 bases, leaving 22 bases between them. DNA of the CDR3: TGTGCCTGTGACTCCGTTTCTACAGAAGGGGGACACACCGATAAACTCATCTTT. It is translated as CACDSVSTEGGHTDKLIF.

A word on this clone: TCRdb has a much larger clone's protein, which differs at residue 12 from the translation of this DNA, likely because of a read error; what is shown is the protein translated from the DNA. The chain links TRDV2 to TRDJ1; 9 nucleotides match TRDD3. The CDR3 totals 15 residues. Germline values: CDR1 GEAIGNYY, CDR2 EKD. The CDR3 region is CACERLGDRDDNLIF. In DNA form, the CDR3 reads TGTGCCTGCGAGAGGTTGGGGGATAGGGACGATAACCTCATCTTT.

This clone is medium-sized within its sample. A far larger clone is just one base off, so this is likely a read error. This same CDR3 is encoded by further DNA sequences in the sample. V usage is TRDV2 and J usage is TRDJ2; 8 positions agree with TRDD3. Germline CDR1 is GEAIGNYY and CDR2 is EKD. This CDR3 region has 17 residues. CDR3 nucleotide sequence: TGTGCCTGCGACACCGTGAGGACTGGGGGTGAGACAGCACAACTCTTCTTT. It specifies CACDTVRTGGETAQLFF.

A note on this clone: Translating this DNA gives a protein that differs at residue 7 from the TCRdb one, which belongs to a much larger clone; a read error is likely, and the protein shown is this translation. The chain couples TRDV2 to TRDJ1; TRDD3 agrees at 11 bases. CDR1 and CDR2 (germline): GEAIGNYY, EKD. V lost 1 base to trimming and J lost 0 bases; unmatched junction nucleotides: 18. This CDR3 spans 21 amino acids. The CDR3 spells CACDTVTTSGGYLAYTDKLIF. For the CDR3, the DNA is TGTGCCTGTGACACAGTTACTACTTCTGGGGGATACCTGGCGTACACCGATAAACTCATCTTT.

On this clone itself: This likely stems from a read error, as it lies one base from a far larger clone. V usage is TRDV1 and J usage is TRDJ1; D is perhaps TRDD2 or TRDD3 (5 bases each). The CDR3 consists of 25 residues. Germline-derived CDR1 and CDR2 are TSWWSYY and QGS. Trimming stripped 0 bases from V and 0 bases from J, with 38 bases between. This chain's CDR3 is CALGELWIHTRPSGDTPRYTDKLIF. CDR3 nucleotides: TGTGCTCTTGGGGAACTTTGGATTCACACGCGACCTTCGGGCGATACCCCCAGGTACACCGATAAACTCATCTTT.

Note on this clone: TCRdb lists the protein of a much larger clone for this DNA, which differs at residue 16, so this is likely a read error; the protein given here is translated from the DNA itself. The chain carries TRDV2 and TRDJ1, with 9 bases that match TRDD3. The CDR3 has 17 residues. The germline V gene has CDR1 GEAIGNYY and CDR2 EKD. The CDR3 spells CACDTLGDSLITDKLTF. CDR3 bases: TGTGCCTGTGACACTCTGGGGGATTCCTTGATCACCGATAAACTCACCTTT.

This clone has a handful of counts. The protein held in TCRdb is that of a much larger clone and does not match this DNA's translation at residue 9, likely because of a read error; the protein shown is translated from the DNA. The CDR3 DNA is TGTGCCTGCGAGCCCCTGGTGGGGGCCCACACCGATAAACTCATCTTT. Translating it yields CACEPLVGAHTDKLIF. The chain combines TRDV2 with TRDJ1; perhaps TRDD3 as D (6 bases). This CDR3 has 16 amino acids. Germline V gene lookup returns CDR1 GEAIGNYY and CDR2 EKD. V shed 7 bases and J shed 0 bases, with 20 bases lying between them.

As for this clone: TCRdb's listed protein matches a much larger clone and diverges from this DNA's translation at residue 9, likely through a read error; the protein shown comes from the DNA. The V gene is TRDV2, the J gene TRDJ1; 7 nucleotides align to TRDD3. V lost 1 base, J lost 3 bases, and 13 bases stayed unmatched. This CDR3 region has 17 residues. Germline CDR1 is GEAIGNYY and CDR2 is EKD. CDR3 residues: CACDTLLGNTRSDKLIF. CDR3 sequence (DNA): TGTGCCTGTGACACGCTACTGGGGAATACGCGTTCCGATAAACTCATCTTT.

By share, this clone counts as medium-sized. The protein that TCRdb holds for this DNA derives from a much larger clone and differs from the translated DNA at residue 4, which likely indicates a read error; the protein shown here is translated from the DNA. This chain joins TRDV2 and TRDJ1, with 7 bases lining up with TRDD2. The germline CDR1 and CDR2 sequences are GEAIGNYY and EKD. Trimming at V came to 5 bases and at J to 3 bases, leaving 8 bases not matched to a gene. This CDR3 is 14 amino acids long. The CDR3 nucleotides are TGTGCCTGTGGATCGTTTCCTACGGCCGATAAACTCATCTTT. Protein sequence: CACGSFPTADKLIF.

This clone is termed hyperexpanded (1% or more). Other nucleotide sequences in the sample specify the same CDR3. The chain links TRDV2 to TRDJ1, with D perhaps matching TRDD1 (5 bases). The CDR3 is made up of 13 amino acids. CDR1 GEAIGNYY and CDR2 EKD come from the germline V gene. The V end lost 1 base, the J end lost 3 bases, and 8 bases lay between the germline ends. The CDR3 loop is CACDTIGADKLIF. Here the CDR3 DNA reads TGTGCCTGTGACACAATAGGGGCCGATAAACTCATCTTT.

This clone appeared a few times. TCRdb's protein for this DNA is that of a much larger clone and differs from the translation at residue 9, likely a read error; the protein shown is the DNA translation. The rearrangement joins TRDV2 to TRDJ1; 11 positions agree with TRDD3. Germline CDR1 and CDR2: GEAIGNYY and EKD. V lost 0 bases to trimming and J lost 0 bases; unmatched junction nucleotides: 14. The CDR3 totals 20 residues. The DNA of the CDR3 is TGTGCCTGTGACACCGTCGCCTCCGCTGGGGGATACCCGTACACCGATAAACTCATCTTT. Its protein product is CACDTVASAGGYPYTDKLIF.

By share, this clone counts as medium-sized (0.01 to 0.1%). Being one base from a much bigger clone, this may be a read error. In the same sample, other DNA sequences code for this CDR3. The CDR3 spells CACDTLGDTTDKLIF. CDR3 coding DNA: TGTGCCTGTGACACCCTGGGGGATACAACCGACAAACTCATCTTT. This chain uses TRDV2 with TRDJ1, with 11 bases matching TRDD3. This CDR3 is 15 amino acids long. The germline V gene has CDR1 GEAIGNYY and CDR2 EKD.

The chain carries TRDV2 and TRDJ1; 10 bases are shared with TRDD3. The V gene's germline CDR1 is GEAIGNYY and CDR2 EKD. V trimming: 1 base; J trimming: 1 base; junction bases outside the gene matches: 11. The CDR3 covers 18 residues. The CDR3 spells CACDTLLGDSSITDKLIF. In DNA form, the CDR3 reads TGTGCCTGTGACACGCTACTGGGGGATTCCTCGATCACCGATAAACTCATCTTT.

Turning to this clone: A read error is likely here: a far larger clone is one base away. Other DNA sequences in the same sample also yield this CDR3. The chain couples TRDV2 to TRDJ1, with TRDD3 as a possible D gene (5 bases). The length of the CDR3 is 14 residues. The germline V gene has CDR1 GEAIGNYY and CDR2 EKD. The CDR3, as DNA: TGTGCCTGTGACCGGATAGGAGCGACCGATAAACTTATCTTT. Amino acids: CACDRIGATDKLIF.

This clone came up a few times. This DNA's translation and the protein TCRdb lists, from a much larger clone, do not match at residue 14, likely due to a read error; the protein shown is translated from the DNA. The CDR3 nucleotides are TGTGCCTGCGAGAGGTTGGGGGATAGGGACGATAAACTCACCTTT. Residues: CACERLGDRDDKLTF. This chain links TRDV2 with TRDJ1, with TRDD3 identical over 9 bases. This CDR3 is 15 amino acids long. The germline gives CDR1 GEAIGNYY, CDR2 EKD.

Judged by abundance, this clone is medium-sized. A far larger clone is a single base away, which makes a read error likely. In DNA form, the CDR3 reads TGTGCCCGTGACACCGTGAGGACTGGGGGTGAGACAGCACAACTCTTCTTT. Translated: CARDTVRTGGETAQLFF. The gene calls are TRDV2 and TRDJ2; 8 nucleotides align to TRDD3. This CDR3 has 17 residues. CDR1 and CDR2 (germline): GEAIGNYY, EKD.